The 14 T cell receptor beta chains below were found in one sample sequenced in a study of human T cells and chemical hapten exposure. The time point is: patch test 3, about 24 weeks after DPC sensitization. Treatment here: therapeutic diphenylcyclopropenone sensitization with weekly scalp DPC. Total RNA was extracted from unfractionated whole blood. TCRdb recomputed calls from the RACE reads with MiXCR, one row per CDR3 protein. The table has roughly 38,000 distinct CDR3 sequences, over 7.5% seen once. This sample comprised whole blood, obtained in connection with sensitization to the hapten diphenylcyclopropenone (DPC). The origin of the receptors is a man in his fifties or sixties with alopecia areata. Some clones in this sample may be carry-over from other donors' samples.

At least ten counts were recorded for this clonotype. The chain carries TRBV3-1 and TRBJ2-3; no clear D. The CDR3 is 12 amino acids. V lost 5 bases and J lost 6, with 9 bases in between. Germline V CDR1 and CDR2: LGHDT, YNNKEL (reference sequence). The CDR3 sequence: CASSFSVDTQYF. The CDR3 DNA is TGTGCCAGCAGCTTTTCTGTGGATACGCAGTATTTT.

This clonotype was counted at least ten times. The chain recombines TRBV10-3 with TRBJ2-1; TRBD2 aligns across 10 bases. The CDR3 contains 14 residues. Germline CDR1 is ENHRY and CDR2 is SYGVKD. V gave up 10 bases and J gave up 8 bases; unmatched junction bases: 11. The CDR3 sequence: CASRQLAGTDEQFF. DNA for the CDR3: TGTGCCAGCCGACAACTAGCGGGAACCGATGAGCAGTTCTTC.

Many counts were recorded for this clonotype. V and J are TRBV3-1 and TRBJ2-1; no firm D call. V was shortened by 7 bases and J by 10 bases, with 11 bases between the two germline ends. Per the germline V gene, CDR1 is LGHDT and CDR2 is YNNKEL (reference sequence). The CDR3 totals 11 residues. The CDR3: CASTLLGEQFF. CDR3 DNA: TGTGCCAGCACCCTTCTCGGCGAGCAGTTCTTC.

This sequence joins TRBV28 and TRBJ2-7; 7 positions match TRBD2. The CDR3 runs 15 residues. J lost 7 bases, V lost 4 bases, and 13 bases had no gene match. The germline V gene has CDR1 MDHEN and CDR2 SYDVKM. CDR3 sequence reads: CASSSRLAKSGEQYF. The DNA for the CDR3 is TGTGCCAGCAGTTCCCGACTAGCCAAGAGCGGGGAGCAGTACTTC.

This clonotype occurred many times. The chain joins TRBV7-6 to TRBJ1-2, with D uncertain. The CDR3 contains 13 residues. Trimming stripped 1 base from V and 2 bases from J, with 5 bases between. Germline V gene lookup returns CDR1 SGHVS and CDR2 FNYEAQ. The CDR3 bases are TGTGCCAGCAGCTTAGAGCAGAACTATGGCTACACCTTC. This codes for CASSLEQNYGYTF. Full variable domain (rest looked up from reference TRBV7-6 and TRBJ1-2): GAGVSQSPRYKVTKRGQDVALRCDPISGHVSLYWYRQALGQGPEFLTYFNYEAQQDKSGLPNDRFSAERPEGSISTLTIQRTEQRDSAMYRCASSLEQNYGYTFGSGTRLTVV.

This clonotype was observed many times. CDR3 sequence reads: CASRNSGFNEKLFF. In DNA, the CDR3 is TGTGCCAGCAGGAATTCCGGATTTAATGAAAAACTGTTTTTT. V usage is TRBV6-5 and J usage is TRBJ1-4; D gene ambiguous. V lost 6 bases and J lost 4, with 12 bases in between. CDR1 is MNHEY, CDR2 SVGAGI, per germline. The CDR3 contains 14 residues.

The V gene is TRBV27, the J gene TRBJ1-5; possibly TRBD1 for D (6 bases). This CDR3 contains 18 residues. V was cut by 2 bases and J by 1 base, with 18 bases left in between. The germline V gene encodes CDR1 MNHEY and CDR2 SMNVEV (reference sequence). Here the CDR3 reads CASSLVGTGRTSNQPQHF. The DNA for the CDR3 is TGTGCCAGCAGTTTAGTCGGAACAGGGAGGACGAGCAATCAGCCCCAGCATTTT.

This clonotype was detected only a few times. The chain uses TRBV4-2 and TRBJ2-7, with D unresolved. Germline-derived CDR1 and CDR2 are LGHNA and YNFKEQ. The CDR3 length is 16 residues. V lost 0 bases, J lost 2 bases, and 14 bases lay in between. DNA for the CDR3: TGTGCCAGCAGCCAAGATGGAACAGTTTTCACCTACGAGCAGTACTTC. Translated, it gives CASSQDGTVFTYEQYF.

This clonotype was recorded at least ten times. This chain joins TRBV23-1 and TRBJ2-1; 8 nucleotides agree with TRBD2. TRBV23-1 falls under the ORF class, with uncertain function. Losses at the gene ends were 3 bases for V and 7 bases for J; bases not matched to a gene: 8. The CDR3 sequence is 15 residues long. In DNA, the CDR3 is TGCGCCAGCAGTCAGCCCAGCGGGAGTACTAATGAGCAGTTCTTC. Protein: CASSQPSGSTNEQFF.

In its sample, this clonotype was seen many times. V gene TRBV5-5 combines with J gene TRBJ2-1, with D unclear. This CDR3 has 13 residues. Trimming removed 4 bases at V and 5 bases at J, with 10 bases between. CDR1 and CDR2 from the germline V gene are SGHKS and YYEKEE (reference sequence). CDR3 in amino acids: CASSKVVNNEQFF. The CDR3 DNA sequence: TGTGCCAGCAGCAAGGTCGTAAACAATGAGCAGTTCTTC.

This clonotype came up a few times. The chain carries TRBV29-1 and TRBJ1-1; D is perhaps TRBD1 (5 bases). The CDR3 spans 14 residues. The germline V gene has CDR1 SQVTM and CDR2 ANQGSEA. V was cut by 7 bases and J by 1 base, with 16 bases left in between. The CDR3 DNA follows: TGCAGCGGTATGCCGGGGACTGGGAACACTGAAGCTTTCTTT. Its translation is CSGMPGTGNTEAFF. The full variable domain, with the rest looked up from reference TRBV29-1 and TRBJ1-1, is SAVISQKPSRDICQRGTSLTIQCQVDSQVTMMFWYRQQPGQSLTLIATANQGSEATYESGFVIDKFPISRPNLTFSTLTVSNMSPEDSSIYLCSGMPGTGNTEAFFGQGTRLTVV.

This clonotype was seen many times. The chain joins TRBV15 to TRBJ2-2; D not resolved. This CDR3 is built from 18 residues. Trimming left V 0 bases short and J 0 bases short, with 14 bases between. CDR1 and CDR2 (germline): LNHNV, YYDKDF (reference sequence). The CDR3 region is CATSRDWAANTNTGELFF. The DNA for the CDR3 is TGTGCCACCAGCAGAGATTGGGCAGCCAACACGAACACCGGGGAGCTGTTTTTT.

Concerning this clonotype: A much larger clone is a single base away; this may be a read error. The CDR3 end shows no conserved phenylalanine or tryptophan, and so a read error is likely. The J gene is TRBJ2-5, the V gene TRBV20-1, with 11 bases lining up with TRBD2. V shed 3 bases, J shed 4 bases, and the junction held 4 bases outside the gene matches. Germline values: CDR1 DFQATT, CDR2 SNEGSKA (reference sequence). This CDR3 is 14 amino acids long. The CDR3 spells CSASLGLAGETQYL. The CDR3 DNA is TGCAGTGCTAGTCTCGGACTAGCGGGAGAGACCCAGTACCTC.

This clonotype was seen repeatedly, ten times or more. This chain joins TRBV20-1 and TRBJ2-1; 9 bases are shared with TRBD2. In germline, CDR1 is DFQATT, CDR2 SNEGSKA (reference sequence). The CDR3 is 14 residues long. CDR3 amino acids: CSISRSGSMDEQFF. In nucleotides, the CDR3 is TGCAGCATATCACGTAGCGGGAGTATGGATGAGCAGTTCTTC.